These 10 T cell receptor beta chains were all obtained from the same sample, sequenced in a study of shared clonotypes between healthy human individuals. Here immunoSEQ multiplex PCR was the method, and the copy in TCRdb shows in-frame clones only, minus some. The sample has around 2.5 million clones, roughly 93% seen once. Sequencing used naive CD4+ T cells from PBMCs. Subset: CD45RA+ positively selected. These receptors came from a man between 18 and 29 years old in good health. Some clones in this sample may be carry-over from other donors' samples.

The gene calls are TRBV6-1 and TRBJ1-5; D uncertain. The CDR3 has 15 amino acids. Trimming took 0 bases from V and 9 from J, leaving 15 bases between them. Germline V lookup: CDR1 MNHNS, CDR2 SASEGT. CDR3 residues: CASSEALGRGWPQHF. The DNA of the CDR3 is TGTGCCAGCAGTGAAGCGCTTGGCCGGGGATGGCCCCAGCATTTT.

Comments on this clone: This same CDR3 is encoded by further DNA sequences in the sample. This chain joins TRBV27 and TRBJ2-7, with D unresolved. This CDR3 spans 14 amino acids. Trimming pared 0 bases from V and 2 bases from J, leaving 8 bases between. CDR1 and CDR2 (germline): MNHEY, SMNVEV (reference sequence). CDR3 loop: CASSLSGPTYEQYF. CDR3 DNA sequence: TGTGCCAGCAGTTTATCGGGTCCCACCTACGAGCAGTACTTC.

The J gene is TRBJ2-1, the V gene TRBV28; D is perhaps TRBD1 (5 bases). Germline CDR1 MDHEN, CDR2 SYDVKM. The germline V and J ends were trimmed by 10 bases and 6 bases, with 13 bases remaining between them. The CDR3 has 12 amino acids. The DNA for the CDR3 is TGTGCCACGCAGGGTTCGCGCAATGAGCAGTTCTTC. This encodes CATQGSRNEQFF. Complete variable domain (other parts from reference TRBV28 and TRBJ2-1): DVKVTQSSRYLVKRTGEKVFLECVQDMDHENMFWYRQDPGLGLRLIYFSYDVKMKEKGDIPEGYSVSREKKERFSLILESASTNQTSMYLCATQGSRNEQFFGPGTRLTVL.

Note on this clone: Mismatch with germline at one junction end may stem from a read error. The genes are TRBV27 and TRBJ2-3; D unresolved. This CDR3 region has 15 residues. CDR1 is MNHEY and CDR2 is SMNVEV in the germline V gene (reference sequence). CDR3 residues: CASSVSRISTDTQYF. In DNA form, the CDR3 reads TGTGCCAGCAGTGTATCTAGAATCAGCACAGATACGCAGTATTTT.

For the CDR3, the DNA is TGTGCCACCTCCGCTAGCACAGATACGCAGTATTTT. This gives the protein CATSASTDTQYF. The rearrangement uses TRBV9 and TRBJ2-3; D not certain. The CDR3 covers 12 residues. Germline CDR1 reads SGDLS; CDR2 reads YYNGEE. Trimming removed 9 bases from V and 0 bases from J, with 8 bases in between.

This clone has a single count. Other DNA sequences of this sample code for an identical CDR3. V and J are TRBV28 and TRBJ2-6; tentatively, D is TRBD1 or TRBD2 (5 bases each). The germline gives CDR1 MDHEN, CDR2 SYDVKM. With 3 bases removed from V and 4 bases from J, the gap between germline ends came to 10 bases. The CDR3 is 15 residues long. In DNA form, the CDR3 reads TGTGCCAGCAGTTTGACGGGGCCCGGGGCCAACGTCCTGACTTTC. Amino acids: CASSLTGPGANVLTF.

The CDR3 DNA sequence: TGTGCCAGCAGCTTGGGAGGACTAGCGGGGGATACGCAGTATTTT. Translation: CASSLGGLAGDTQYF. The genes are TRBV5-4 and TRBJ2-3; 12 nucleotides agree with TRBD2. This CDR3 region has 15 residues. With 0 bases clipped from V and 6 bases from J, the junction kept 2 bases outside the gene matches. Germline values: CDR1 SGHNT, CDR2 YYREEE (reference sequence).

Turning to this clone: Other nucleotide sequences in the sample specify the same CDR3. The CDR3 DNA reads TGTGCCAGTAGTAGGGACAGCTACGAGCAGTACTTC. It encodes CASSRDSYEQYF. The chain employs TRBV19 and TRBJ2-7; 7 bases agree with TRBD1. This CDR3 spans 12 amino acids. The J segment lost 3 bases and the V segment lost 4 bases, leaving 0 bases of the junction unmatched. Germline V CDR1 and CDR2: LNHDA, SQIVND (reference sequence).

For this clone: Other DNA sequences within the sample encode an identical CDR3. CDR3 in amino acids: CASSLGSSGNTIYF. The CDR3 region has the DNA TGCGCCAGCAGCTTGGGAAGTTCCGGAAACACCATATATTTT. This chain joins TRBV5-1 and TRBJ1-3; D call uncertain. Germline V gene lookup returns CDR1 SGHRS and CDR2 YFSETQ. The CDR3 extends over 14 amino acids. V was pared by 0 bases and J by 4 bases, with 8 bases between.

The rearrangement uses TRBV5-1 and TRBJ2-7; the D gene is possibly TRBD2 (6 bases). Germline CDR1 and CDR2: SGHRS and YFSETQ. Trimming removed 4 bases at V and 0 bases at J, with 14 bases between. The CDR3 covers 15 residues. The CDR3 coding sequence is TGCGCCAGCAGCCGTGGGGGGACTGCCTCCTACGAGCAGTACTTC. Translation: CASSRGGTASYEQYF.